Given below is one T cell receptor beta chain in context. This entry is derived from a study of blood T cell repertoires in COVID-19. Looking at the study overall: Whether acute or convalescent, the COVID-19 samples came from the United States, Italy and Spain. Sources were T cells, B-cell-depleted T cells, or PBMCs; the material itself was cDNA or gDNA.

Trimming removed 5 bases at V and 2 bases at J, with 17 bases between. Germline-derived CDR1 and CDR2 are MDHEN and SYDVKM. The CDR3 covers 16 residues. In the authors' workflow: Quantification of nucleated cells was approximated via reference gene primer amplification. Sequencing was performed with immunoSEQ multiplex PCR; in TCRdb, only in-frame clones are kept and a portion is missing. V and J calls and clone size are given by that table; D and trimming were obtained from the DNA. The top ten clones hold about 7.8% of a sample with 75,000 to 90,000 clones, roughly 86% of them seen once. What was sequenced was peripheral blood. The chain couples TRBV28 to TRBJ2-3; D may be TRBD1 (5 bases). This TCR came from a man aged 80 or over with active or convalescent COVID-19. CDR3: CASSPGQGPYTDTQYF. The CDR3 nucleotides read TGTGCCAGCAGTCCCGGGCAGGGCCCCTACACAGATACGCAGTATTTT.